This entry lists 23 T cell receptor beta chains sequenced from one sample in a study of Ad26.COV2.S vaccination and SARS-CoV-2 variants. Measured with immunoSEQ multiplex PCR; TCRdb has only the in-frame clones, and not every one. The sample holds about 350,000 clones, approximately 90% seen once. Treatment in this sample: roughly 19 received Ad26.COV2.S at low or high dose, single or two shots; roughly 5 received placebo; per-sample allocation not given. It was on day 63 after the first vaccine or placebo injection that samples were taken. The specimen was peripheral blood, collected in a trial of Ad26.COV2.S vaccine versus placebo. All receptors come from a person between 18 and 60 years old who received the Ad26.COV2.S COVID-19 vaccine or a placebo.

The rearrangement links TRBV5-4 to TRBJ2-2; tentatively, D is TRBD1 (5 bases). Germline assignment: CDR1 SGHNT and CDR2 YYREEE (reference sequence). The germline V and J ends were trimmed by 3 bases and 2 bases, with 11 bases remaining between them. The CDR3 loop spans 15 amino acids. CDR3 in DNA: TGTGCCAGCAGCTCCCAGGGTGCTAACACCGGGGAGCTGTTTTTT. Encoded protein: CASSSQGANTGELFF.

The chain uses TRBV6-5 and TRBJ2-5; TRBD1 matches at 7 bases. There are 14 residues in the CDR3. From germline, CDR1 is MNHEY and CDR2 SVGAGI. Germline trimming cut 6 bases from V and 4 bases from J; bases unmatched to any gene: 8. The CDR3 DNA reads TGTGCCAGCAGAACACAGGGGTCGGGAGAGACCCAGTACTTC. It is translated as CASRTQGSGETQYF.

CDR3 amino acids: CASSLVAGGEQYF. The CDR3, as DNA: TGTGCCAGCAGCTTAGTGGCAGGAGGCGAGCAGTACTTC. The chain joins TRBV13 to TRBJ2-7; D perhaps matches TRBD2 (5 bases). The CDR3 has 13 residues. Germline V lookup: CDR1 PRHDT, CDR2 FYEKMQ (reference sequence). V lost 1 base, J lost 6 bases, and 10 bases lay in between.

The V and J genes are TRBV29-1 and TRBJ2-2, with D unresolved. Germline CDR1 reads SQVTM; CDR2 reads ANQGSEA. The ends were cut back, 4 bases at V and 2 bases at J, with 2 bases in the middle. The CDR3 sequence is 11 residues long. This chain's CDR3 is CSVANTGELFF. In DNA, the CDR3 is TGCAGCGTTGCAAACACCGGGGAGCTGTTTTTT.

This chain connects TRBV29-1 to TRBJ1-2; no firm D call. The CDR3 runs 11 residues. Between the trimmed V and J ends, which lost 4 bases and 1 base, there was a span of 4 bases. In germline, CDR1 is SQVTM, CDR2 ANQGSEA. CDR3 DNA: TGCAGCGTTGGATTTAACTATGGCTACACCTTC. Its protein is CSVGFNYGYTF.

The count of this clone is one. For the CDR3, the DNA is TGTGCCAGCAGCCAAGAGAGGGCGACTAGCGCGGATACGCAGTATTTT. This encodes CASSQERATSADTQYF. The gene calls are TRBV3-1 (or the pseudogene TRBV3-2) and TRBJ2-3; 8 nucleotides align to TRBD2. The V segment lost 0 bases and the J segment 6 bases; nucleotides outside the gene matches: 8. The CDR3 is 16 amino acids. Germline V lookup: CDR1 LGHDT, CDR2 YNNKEL (reference sequence).

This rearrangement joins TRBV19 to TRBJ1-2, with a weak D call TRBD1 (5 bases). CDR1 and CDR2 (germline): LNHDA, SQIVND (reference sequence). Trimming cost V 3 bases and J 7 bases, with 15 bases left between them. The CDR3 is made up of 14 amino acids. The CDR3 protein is CASSMRGAEGGYTF. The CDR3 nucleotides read TGTGCCAGTAGTATGAGGGGCGCAGAAGGTGGCTACACCTTC.

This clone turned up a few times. The CDR3 bases are TGTGCCAGTACACAGGGGATTACGGACACCGGGGAGCTGTTTTTT. Translating it yields CASTQGITDTGELFF. The rearrangement uses TRBV3-1 (or the pseudogene TRBV3-2) and TRBJ2-2; 7 bases agree with TRBD1. The CDR3 is 15 residues long. V was pared by 9 bases and J by 3 bases, with 10 bases of the junction left unmatched. Per the germline V gene, CDR1 is LGHDT and CDR2 is YNNKEL (reference sequence).

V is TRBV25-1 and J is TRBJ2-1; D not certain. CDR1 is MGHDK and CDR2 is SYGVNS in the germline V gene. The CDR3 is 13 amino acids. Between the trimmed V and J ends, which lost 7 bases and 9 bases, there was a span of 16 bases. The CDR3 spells CASNLRIETEQFF. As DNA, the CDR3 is TGTGCCAGCAACCTAAGGATAGAAACTGAGCAGTTCTTC.

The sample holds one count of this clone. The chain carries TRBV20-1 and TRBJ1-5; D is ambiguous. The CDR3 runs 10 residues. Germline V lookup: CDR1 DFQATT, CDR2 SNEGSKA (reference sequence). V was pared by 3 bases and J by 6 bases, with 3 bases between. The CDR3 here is CSASGQPQHF. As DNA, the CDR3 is TGCAGTGCTAGTGGTCAGCCCCAGCATTTT.

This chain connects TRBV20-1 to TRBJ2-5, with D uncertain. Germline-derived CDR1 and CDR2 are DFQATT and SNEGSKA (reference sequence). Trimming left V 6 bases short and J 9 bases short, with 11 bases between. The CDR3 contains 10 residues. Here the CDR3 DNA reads TGCAGTGCCGACATTACGGCCCAGTACTTC. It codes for CSADITAQYF.

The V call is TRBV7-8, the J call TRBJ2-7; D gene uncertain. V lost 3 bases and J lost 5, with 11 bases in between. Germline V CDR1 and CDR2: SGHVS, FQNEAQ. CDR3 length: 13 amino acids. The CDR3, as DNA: TGTGCCAGCAGCTTGTTTCAAAGGGACGAGCAGTACTTC. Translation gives CASSLFQRDEQYF.

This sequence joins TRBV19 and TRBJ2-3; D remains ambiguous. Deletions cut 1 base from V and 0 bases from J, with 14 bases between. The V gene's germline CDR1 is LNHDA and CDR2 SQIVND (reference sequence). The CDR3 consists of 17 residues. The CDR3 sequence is CASSIVPRAPSTDTQYF. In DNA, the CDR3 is TGTGCCAGTAGTATAGTCCCTAGAGCGCCTAGCACAGATACGCAGTATTTT.

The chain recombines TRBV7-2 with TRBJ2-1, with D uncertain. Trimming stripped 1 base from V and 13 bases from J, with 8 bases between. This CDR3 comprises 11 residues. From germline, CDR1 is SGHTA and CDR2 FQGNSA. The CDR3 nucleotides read TGTGCCAGCAGCTTAGTGACGGATCAGTTCTTC. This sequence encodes CASSLVTDQFF. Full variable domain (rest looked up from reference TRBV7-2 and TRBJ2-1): GAGVSQSPSNKVTEKGKDVELRCDPISGHTALYWYRQSLGQGLEFLIYFQGNSAPDKSGLPSDRFSAERTGGSVSTLTIQRTQQEDSAVYLCASSLVTDQFFGPGTRLTVL.

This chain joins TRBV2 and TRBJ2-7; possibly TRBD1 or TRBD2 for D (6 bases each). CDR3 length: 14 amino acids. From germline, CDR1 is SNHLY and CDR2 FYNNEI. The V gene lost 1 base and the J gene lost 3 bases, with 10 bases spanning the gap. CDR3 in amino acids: CASSEGGAYYEQYF. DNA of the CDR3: TGTGCCAGCAGTGAAGGGGGGGCCTACTACGAGCAGTACTTC.

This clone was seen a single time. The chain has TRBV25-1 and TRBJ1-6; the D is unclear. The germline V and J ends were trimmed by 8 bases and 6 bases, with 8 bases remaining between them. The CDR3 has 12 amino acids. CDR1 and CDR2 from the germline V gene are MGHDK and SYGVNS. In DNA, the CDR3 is TGTGCCAGCTCTAGAGGTAATTCACCCCTCCACTTT. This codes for CASSRGNSPLHF. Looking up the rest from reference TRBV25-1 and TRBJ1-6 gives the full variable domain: EADIYQTPRYLVIGTGKKITLECSQTMGHDKMYWYQQDPGMELHLIHYSYGVNSTEKGDLSSESTVSRIRTEHFPLTLESARPSHTSQYLCASSRGNSPLHFGNGTRLTVT.

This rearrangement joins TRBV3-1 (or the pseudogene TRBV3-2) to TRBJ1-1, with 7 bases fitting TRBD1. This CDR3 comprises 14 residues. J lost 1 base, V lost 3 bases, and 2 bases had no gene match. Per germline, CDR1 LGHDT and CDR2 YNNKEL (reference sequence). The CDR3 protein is CASSQGQPNTEAFF. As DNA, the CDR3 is TGTGCCAGCAGCCAGGGACAGCCGAACACTGAAGCTTTCTTT.

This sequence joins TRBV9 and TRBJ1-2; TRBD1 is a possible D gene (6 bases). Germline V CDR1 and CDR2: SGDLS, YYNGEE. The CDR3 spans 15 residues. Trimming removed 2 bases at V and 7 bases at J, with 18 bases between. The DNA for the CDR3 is TGTGCCAGCAGCGTCCTGCCGGGGGGGGACACTGGCTACACCTTC. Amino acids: CASSVLPGGDTGYTF. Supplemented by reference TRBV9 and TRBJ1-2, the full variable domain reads DSGVTQTPKHLITATGQRVTLRCSPRSGDLSVYWYQQSLDQGLQFLIQYYNGEERAKGNILERFSAQQFPDLHSELNLSSLELGDSALYFCASSVLPGGDTGYTFGSGTRLTVV.

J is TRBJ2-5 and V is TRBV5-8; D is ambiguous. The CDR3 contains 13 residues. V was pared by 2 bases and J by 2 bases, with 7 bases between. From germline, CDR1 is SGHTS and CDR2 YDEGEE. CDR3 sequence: CASSLQRQETQYF. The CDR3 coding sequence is TGTGCCAGCAGCTTACAGCGTCAAGAGACCCAGTACTTC.

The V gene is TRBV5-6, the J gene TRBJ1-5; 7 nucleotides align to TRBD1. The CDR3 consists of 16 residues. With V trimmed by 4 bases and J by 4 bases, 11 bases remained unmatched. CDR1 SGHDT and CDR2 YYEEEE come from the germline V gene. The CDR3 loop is CASSGRGRGVNQPQHF. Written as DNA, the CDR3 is TGTGCCAGCAGCGGACGGGGCAGGGGGGTTAATCAGCCCCAGCATTTT.

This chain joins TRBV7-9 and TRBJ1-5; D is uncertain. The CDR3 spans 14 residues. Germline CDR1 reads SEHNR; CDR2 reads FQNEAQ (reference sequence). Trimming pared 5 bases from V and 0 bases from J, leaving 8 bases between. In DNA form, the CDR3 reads TGTGCCAGCAGCCCCCCAGATAGCAATCAGCCCCAGCATTTT. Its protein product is CASSPPDSNQPQHF.

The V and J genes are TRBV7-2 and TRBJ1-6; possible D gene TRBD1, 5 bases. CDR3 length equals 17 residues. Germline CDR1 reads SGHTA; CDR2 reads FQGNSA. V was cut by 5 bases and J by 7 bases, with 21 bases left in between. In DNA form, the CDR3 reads TGTGCCAGCAGCGTGAATCCGGGCCAATCAGGGAATTCACCCCTCCACTTT. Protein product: CASSVNPGQSGNSPLHF.

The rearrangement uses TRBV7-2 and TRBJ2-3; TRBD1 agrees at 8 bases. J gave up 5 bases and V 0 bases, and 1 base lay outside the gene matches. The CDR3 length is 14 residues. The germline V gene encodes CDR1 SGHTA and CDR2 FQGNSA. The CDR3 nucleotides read TGTGCCAGCAGCTTAGCCAGGGGGCGAGATACGCAGTATTTT. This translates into CASSLARGRDTQYF.